One sample yielded the 21 T cell receptor beta chains listed below, sequenced in a study of Ad26.COV2.S vaccination and SARS-CoV-2 variants. Assay used: immunoSEQ multiplex PCR; TCRdb lists only in-frame clones, some missing. The sample holds roughly 500,000 clones, around 88% seen once. Treatment noted: 19 received Ad26.COV2.S at low or high dose, single or two shots; about 5 received placebo; per-sample allocation not given. Samples analyzed were those drawn on day 63 after the first vaccine or placebo injection. The specimen comprised peripheral blood, sampled in a trial of Ad26.COV2.S vaccine versus placebo. Source of these receptors: a person aged 18-60 years who received the Ad26.COV2.S COVID-19 vaccine or a placebo.

The chain couples TRBV20-1 to TRBJ2-3, with D possibly being TRBD2 (6 bases). The V end was cut by 6 bases, the J end by 6 bases, with 22 bases between. The CDR3 is made up of 15 amino acids. Germline CDR1 DFQATT, CDR2 SNEGSKA (reference sequence). The DNA for the CDR3 is TGCAGTGCCAGTCCTCTAGCACGGGAGTTGGATACGCAGTATTTT. Translating gives CSASPLARELDTQYF.

The chain combines TRBV6-2 or TRBV6-3 with TRBJ2-1; D gene uncertain. V was pared by 2 bases and J by 8 bases, with 16 bases between. This CDR3 has 15 amino acids. Germline lookup yields CDR1 MNHEY and CDR2 SVGEGT. CDR3 bases: TGTGCCAGCAGTTACCCGAGCCCTTCCCCGGATGAGCAGTTCTTC. Its protein is CASSYPSPSPDEQFF.

The chain joins TRBV28 to TRBJ1-1; TRBD1 aligns across 7 bases. V gave up 5 bases and J gave up 0 bases; unmatched junction bases: 3. The length of the CDR3 is 14 residues. Looked up from germline, CDR1 is MDHEN and CDR2 is SYDVKM. The CDR3: CASSRGTVNTEAFF. The CDR3, as DNA: TGTGCCAGCAGTCGCGGGACAGTGAACACTGAAGCTTTCTTT.

This clone was seen ten or more times. The chain combines TRBV28 with TRBJ1-2; a weak D match, TRBD1 (5 bases). V was cut by 11 bases and J by 7 bases, with 17 bases left in between. The length of the CDR3 is 12 residues. Germline CDR1 MDHEN, CDR2 SYDVKM. The CDR3 sequence: CASWGLAIGYTF. The CDR3 coding sequence is TGTGCCTCTTGGGGACTGGCGATTGGCTACACCTTC.

The V and J genes are TRBV11-2 and TRBJ2-5; 10 bases agree with TRBD2. J was trimmed by 3 bases and V by 2 bases; bases with no gene match: 3. Germline CDR1 and CDR2: SGHAT and FQNNGV. This CDR3 region has 15 residues. CDR3 protein: CASSLLAGVKETQYF. CDR3 coding DNA: TGTGCCAGCAGCTTACTAGCGGGGGTCAAAGAGACCCAGTACTTC.

The chain has TRBV6-2 or TRBV6-3 and TRBJ2-3, with 7 bases aligning to TRBD2. Germline trimming cut 6 bases from V and 1 base from J; bases unmatched to any gene: 7. Germline loops: CDR1 MNHEY, CDR2 SVGEGT. There are 15 residues in the CDR3. The CDR3 DNA reads TGTGCCAGCAGCCTCGCTAGCGGACGCACAGATACGCAGTATTTT. It is translated as CASSLASGRTDTQYF.

V is TRBV19 and J is TRBJ2-1; 11 bases match TRBD2. V shed 8 bases, J shed 0 bases, and the junction held 3 bases outside the gene matches. CDR1 and CDR2 (germline): LNHDA, SQIVND (reference sequence). The CDR3 is 15 amino acids. The DNA for the CDR3 is TGTGCCAGTGGGACTAGCGGAGCCTCCTACAATGAGCAGTTCTTC. It specifies CASGTSGASYNEQFF. Filled out from reference TRBV19 and TRBJ2-1, the complete variable domain reads DGGITQSPKYLFRKEGQNVTLSCEQNLNHDAMYWYRQDPGQGLRLIYYSQIVNDFQKGDIAEGYSVSREKKESFPLTVTSAQKNPTAFYLCASGTSGASYNEQFFGPGTRLTVL.

This clone appeared a single time. This chain links TRBV7-9 with TRBJ2-3; perhaps TRBD2 as D (7 bases). This CDR3 region has 16 residues. The ends were cut back, 5 bases at V and 4 bases at J, with 19 bases in the middle. From germline, CDR1 is SEHNR and CDR2 FQNEAQ (reference sequence). The CDR3 bases are TGTGCCAGCAGCCGAGAGGGGGAGGGACTCGCAGATACGCAGTATTTT. Translating it yields CASSREGEGLADTQYF. Looking up the rest from reference TRBV7-9 and TRBJ2-3 gives the full variable domain: DTGVSQNPRHKITKRGQNVTFRCDPISEHNRLYWYRQTLGQGPEFLTYFQNEAQLEKSRLLSDRFSAERPKGSFSTLEIQRTEQGDSAMYLCASSREGEGLADTQYFGPGTRLTVL.

In the case of this clone: Other DNA sequences in the sample encode the same CDR3. The chain combines TRBV27 with TRBJ1-6, with 10 bases identical to TRBD1. J gave up 8 bases and V 6 bases, and 7 bases lay outside the gene matches. Germline-derived CDR1 and CDR2 are MNHEY and SMNVEV (reference sequence). The CDR3 length is 15 residues. The CDR3 loop reads CASSRTGTGDSPLHF. The CDR3 region has the DNA TGTGCCAGCAGCCGGACCGGGACAGGGGATTCACCCCTCCACTTT.

The chain couples TRBV19 to TRBJ1-2; 7 bases agree with TRBD1. The J segment lost 4 bases and the V segment lost 6 bases, leaving 11 bases of the junction unmatched. CDR3 size: 15 residues. CDR1 is LNHDA and CDR2 is SQIVND in the germline V gene (reference sequence). The CDR3 sequence is CASRPGSAGGYGYTF. CDR3 DNA: TGTGCCAGTAGACCCGGGTCGGCAGGGGGCTATGGCTACACCTTC.

The chain combines TRBV5-6 with TRBJ1-2; D possibly corresponds to TRBD1 (6 bases). There are 14 residues in the CDR3. V lost 1 base to trimming and J lost 3 bases, with 10 bases between them. Looked up from germline, CDR1 is SGHDT and CDR2 is YYEEEE. This chain's CDR3 is CASSLISGDYGYTF. CDR3 DNA: TGTGCCAGCAGCTTGATTTCAGGGGACTATGGCTACACCTTC.

This clone came up a few times. CDR3 DNA: TGTGCCAGCAGTTACTCGATCCCTCTCGAGCTGTTTTTT. As protein: CASSYSIPLELFF. The chain uses TRBV6-6 and TRBJ2-2; D gene ambiguous. V lost 0 bases and J lost 11, with 10 bases in between. The germline V gene has CDR1 MNHNY and CDR2 SVGAGI (reference sequence). The CDR3 extends over 13 amino acids.

The chain has TRBV28 and TRBJ1-2, with D possibly matching TRBD1 (6 bases). Germline CDR1 MDHEN, CDR2 SYDVKM. V dropped 6 bases and J dropped 7 bases, with 12 bases sitting between them. The CDR3 consists of 12 residues. CDR3 residues: CASSYRVVGYTF. DNA of the CDR3: TGTGCCAGCAGCTACAGGGTAGTTGGCTACACCTTC.

The V and J genes are TRBV6-6 and TRBJ2-1, with 8 bases aligning to TRBD1. The CDR3 runs to 16 residues. J gave up 1 base and V 0 bases, and 2 bases lay outside the gene matches. Germline-derived CDR1 and CDR2 are MNHNY and SVGAGI (reference sequence). The CDR3 DNA sequence: TGTGCCAGCAGTTACTCTAGGACAGGGTCCTACAATGAGCAGTTCTTC. The encoded protein is CASSYSRTGSYNEQFF.

This clone was picked up a small number of times. The chain recombines TRBV28 with TRBJ2-4; 8 nucleotides align to TRBD2. CDR1 MDHEN and CDR2 SYDVKM come from the germline V gene. Germline trimming cut 8 bases from V and 6 bases from J; bases unmatched to any gene: 15. This CDR3 is 16 amino acids long. The CDR3 spells CASRSVVAGGLNIQYF. CDR3 nucleotide sequence: TGTGCCAGCCGTTCGGTTGTCGCGGGAGGTCTAAACATTCAGTACTTC.

The V and J genes are TRBV3-1 (or the pseudogene TRBV3-2) and TRBJ2-2; the D is unclear. Germline values: CDR1 LGHDT, CDR2 YNNKEL (reference sequence). The CDR3 has 14 amino acids. Trimming took off 1 base at V and 5 bases at J, with 8 bases between the two ends. The CDR3 reads CASSQGTGTGELFF. In nucleotides, the CDR3 is TGTGCCAGCAGCCAAGGGACGGGTACCGGGGAGCTGTTTTTT.

This clone has a single count. The CDR3 DNA reads as TGTGCCAGCAGTTCCTGGGATGGTAAGGGGACCTACGAGCAGTACTTC. Amino acid sequence: CASSSWDGKGTYEQYF. The chain links TRBV28 to TRBJ2-7; possibly TRBD1 for D (5 bases). The CDR3 extends over 16 amino acids. CDR1 is MDHEN, CDR2 SYDVKM, per germline. Between the trimmed V and J ends, which lost 4 bases and 2 bases, there was a span of 18 bases. Full variable domain (rest looked up from reference TRBV28 and TRBJ2-7): DVKVTQSSRYLVKRTGEKVFLECVQDMDHENMFWYRQDPGLGLRLIYFSYDVKMKEKGDIPEGYSVSREKKERFSLILESASTNQTSMYLCASSSWDGKGTYEQYFGPGTRLTVT.

The V gene is TRBV28, the J gene TRBJ2-7; no clear D. Germline V lookup: CDR1 MDHEN, CDR2 SYDVKM. The CDR3 runs to 15 residues. V was trimmed by 7 bases and J by 2 bases, leaving 18 bases between them. CDR3: CASIRTDGAPYEQYF. Here the CDR3 DNA reads TGTGCCAGCATTAGAACGGACGGAGCTCCCTACGAGCAGTACTTC. Using reference TRBV28 and TRBJ2-7 for the parts outside the CDR3, the full variable domain is DVKVTQSSRYLVKRTGEKVFLECVQDMDHENMFWYRQDPGLGLRLIYFSYDVKMKEKGDIPEGYSVSREKKERFSLILESASTNQTSMYLCASIRTDGAPYEQYFGPGTRLTVT.

This chain connects TRBV27 to TRBJ2-7; 8 bases are shared with TRBD2. Trimming cost V 1 base and J 2 bases; bases outside gene matches: 4. The CDR3 loop spans 15 amino acids. CDR1 MNHEY and CDR2 SMNVEV come from the germline V gene (reference sequence). The CDR3 DNA is TGTGCCAGCAGTTTATATCCGGGAGGGGCCTACGAGCAGTACTTC. Protein: CASSLYPGGAYEQYF.

Concerning this clone itself: This CDR3 is also generated by other DNA sequences in the sample. This chain uses TRBV18 with TRBJ2-7, with TRBD1 as a possible D gene (5 bases). CDR1 KGHSH and CDR2 LQKENI come from the germline V gene. V shed 3 bases and J shed 7 bases, with 10 bases lying between them. The CDR3 sequence is 12 residues long. DNA of the CDR3: TGTGCCAGCTCACCCAGGGTTGGGGAGCAGTACTTC. This translates into CASSPRVGEQYF.

The chain carries TRBV4-1 and TRBJ2-7, with D possibly TRBD1 on 5 matching bases. CDR1 and CDR2 from the germline V gene are MGHRA and YSYEKL. V was clipped by 2 bases and J by 3 bases, with 14 bases between them. The CDR3 totals 15 residues. CDR3 loop: CASSQQGRAYYEQYF. In nucleotides, the CDR3 is TGCGCCAGCAGCCAACAGGGTCGGGCCTACTACGAGCAGTACTTC.